These 21 T cell receptor beta chains were all obtained from the same sample, sequenced in a study of T cells after yellow fever vaccination. TCRdb called the 5' RACE reads again in MiXCR, with one record for every CDR3 protein. Here the sample spans hundreds of thousands of distinct CDR3 sequences, 9% to 15% being singletons. The sequencing here drew on PBMCs, taken on the day of the yellow fever booster vaccination. All receptors derive from a man aged 25-45 years who received the YFV17D yellow fever vaccine.

The rearrangement links TRBV5-1 to TRBJ2-7; the D gene could be TRBD1 or TRBD2 (6 bases each). This CDR3 has 14 residues. Germline V gives CDR1 SGHRS, CDR2 YFSETQ. The ends were cut back, 2 bases at V and 7 bases at J, with 16 bases in the middle. CDR3 DNA: TGCGCCAGCAGCTTAGATCGGGGGCGGAAGGAGCAGTACTTC. This translates into CASSLDRGRKEQYF.

The rearrangement joins TRBV10-2 to TRBJ1-1; D perhaps matches TRBD1 (5 bases). Germline assignment: CDR1 WSHSY and CDR2 SAAADI. This CDR3 comprises 12 residues. V lost 8 bases and J lost 5, with 12 bases in between. The CDR3 DNA is TGCGCCAGCGGGGGGGTCAGTACTGAAGCTTTCTTT. This codes for CASGGVSTEAFF.

Details on this clonotype: At one end the junction does not follow the germline gene, possibly because of a read error. The chain recombines TRBV7-1 with TRBJ2-1, with TRBD2 identical over 15 bases. TRBV7-1 is placed among ORFs of uncertain function. The length of the CDR3 is 16 residues. The CDR3 nucleotides are TGTGCCAGGAGCTCTGGACTAGCGGGAGGGAGTAATGAGCAGTTCTTC. Translated, it gives CARSSGLAGGSNEQFF.

There are a few counts of this clonotype. CDR3 DNA: TGCGCCAGCAGCCAGGCCCAGACAGGGAACTCCTACAATGAGCAGTTCTTC. Its protein product is CASSQAQTGNSYNEQFF. The chain has TRBV4-1 and TRBJ2-1, with 7 bases identical to TRBD1. CDR3 length: 17 residues. Trimming cost V 3 bases and J 0 bases; bases outside gene matches: 8. Per germline, CDR1 MGHRA and CDR2 YSYEKL.

This sequence joins TRBV5-5 and TRBJ1-1; D perhaps matches TRBD1 (5 bases). The CDR3 contains 14 residues. V was trimmed by 3 bases and J by 0 bases, leaving 9 bases between them. CDR1 and CDR2 (germline): SGHKS, YYEKEE (reference sequence). The CDR3 bases are TGTGCCAGCAGCTCACGACAGCTGAACACTGAAGCTTTCTTT. This codes for CASSSRQLNTEAFF.

On this clonotype: A read error is likely, as this CDR3 ends without the conserved phenylalanine or tryptophan. CDR3 DNA: TGTGCCAGCAGCTATCTACTAGCGGGGCCCTGGGAGACCCAGTACTTA. Translation: CASSYLLAGPWETQYL. This rearrangement joins TRBV7-2 to TRBJ2-5; TRBD2 aligns across 10 bases. CDR1 is SGHTA and CDR2 is FQGNSA in the germline V gene. J gave up 5 bases and V 4 bases, and 10 bases lay outside the gene matches. CDR3 length: 16 residues.

In this sample, this clonotype turned up once. The V and J genes are TRBV4-3 and TRBJ1-2; D gene uncertain. The germline V gene has CDR1 LGHNA and CDR2 YSLEER. The CDR3 has 15 amino acids. V dropped 0 bases and J dropped 2 bases, with 10 bases sitting between them. The CDR3 is CASSQDLTINYGYTF. CDR3 bases: TGCGCCAGCAGCCAAGATCTCACCATCAACTATGGCTACACCTTC.

The chain uses TRBV7-2 and TRBJ1-5, with D possibly matching TRBD1 (6 bases). The germline V gene has CDR1 SGHTA and CDR2 FQGNSA. The V end lost 5 bases, the J end lost 3 bases, and 11 bases lay between the germline ends. The CDR3 contains 14 residues. Here the CDR3 DNA reads TGTGCCAGCAGCACGGGACAATTCAATCAGCCCCAGCATTTT. Its protein product is CASSTGQFNQPQHF.

This clonotype has more than one count but fewer than ten. The rearrangement uses TRBV7-8 and TRBJ2-1; 12 bases are shared with TRBD2. CDR3 length: 17 amino acids. V shed 4 bases, J shed 7 bases, and the junction held 11 bases outside the gene matches. The germline V gene has CDR1 SGHVS and CDR2 FQNEAQ. CDR3 protein: CASSYPLLAGGENEQFF. CDR3 DNA: TGTGCCAGCAGCTACCCTCTACTAGCGGGAGGTGAGAATGAGCAGTTCTTC.

The rearrangement uses TRBV5-1 and TRBJ2-1; TRBD2 agrees at 10 bases. CDR1 is SGHRS and CDR2 is YFSETQ in the germline V gene. Trimming cost V 3 bases and J 5 bases; bases outside gene matches: 8. CDR3 length equals 16 residues. The CDR3 loop reads CASSSDSGLAHNEQFF. DNA for the CDR3: TGCGCCAGCAGCTCGGATTCGGGACTAGCGCACAATGAGCAGTTCTTC.

The rearrangement uses TRBV5-1 and TRBJ1-1; D gene unclear. V dropped 2 bases and J dropped 5 bases, with 16 bases sitting between them. The CDR3 is 15 residues long. CDR1 and CDR2 (germline): SGHRS, YFSETQ. The CDR3: CASSLEVLGMTEAFF. In nucleotides, the CDR3 is TGCGCCAGCAGCTTAGAGGTTTTGGGGATGACTGAAGCTTTCTTT.

The chain joins TRBV10-3 to TRBJ2-2; 11 bases align to TRBD2. Germline V gene data show CDR1 as ENHRY and CDR2 as SYGVKD. The V and J ends lost 1 base and 2 bases, in that order; junction bases with no gene match: 3. The CDR3 spans 17 residues. CDR3 region: CAISEFGTSGNTGELFF. In nucleotides, the CDR3 is TGTGCCATCAGTGAGTTCGGGACTAGCGGAAACACCGGGGAGCTGTTTTTT.

The chain is built from TRBV11-2 and TRBJ1-4; 8 bases fit TRBD1. Germline loops: CDR1 SGHAT, CDR2 FQNNGV. After removal of 6 bases from V and 6 bases from J, the junction contained 3 bases not matched to a gene. The CDR3 is made up of 13 amino acids. CDR3 region: CASRGQGDEKLFF. The CDR3 coding sequence is TGTGCCAGCAGAGGACAGGGTGATGAAAAACTGTTTTTT.

This clonotype has only one observation. The V gene is TRBV18, the J gene TRBJ2-3, with a tentative D call TRBD1 (6 bases). The CDR3 has 16 residues. Germline V gives CDR1 KGHSH, CDR2 LQKENI. Trimming shortened V by 3 bases and J by 7 bases, and 20 bases separated the two germline ends. The CDR3 nucleotides are TGTGCCAGCTCACCCCGGGGCAGGGGTCGAGCGAATACGCAGTATTTT. Its translation is CASSPRGRGRANTQYF. The complete variable domain, with remaining parts taken from reference TRBV18 and TRBJ2-3, reads NAGVMQNPRHLVRRRGQEARLRCSPMKGHSHVYWYRQLPEEGLKFMVYLQKENIIDESGMPKERFSAEFPKEGPSILRIQQVVRGDSAAYFCASSPRGRGRANTQYFGPGTRLTVL.

In its sample, this clonotype was seen many times. The rearrangement uses TRBV28 and TRBJ2-7; D gene unclear. From germline, CDR1 is MDHEN and CDR2 SYDVKM. V was shortened by 3 bases and J by 6 bases, with 6 bases between the two germline ends. The CDR3 spans 11 residues. The CDR3 region is CASSFRVEQYF. CDR3 sequence (DNA): TGTGCCAGCAGTTTTAGGGTCGAGCAGTACTTC.

This clonotype was seen more than once but under ten times. The J gene is TRBJ2-6, the V gene TRBV10-3; no firm D call. Trimming left V 5 bases short and J 0 bases short, with 8 bases between. CDR1 is ENHRY, CDR2 SYGVKD, per germline. This CDR3 is 15 amino acids long. CDR3 DNA sequence: TGTGCCATCAGTTCCCGGAGCTCTGGGGCCAACGTCCTGACTTTC. It codes for CAISSRSSGANVLTF.

The chain is built from TRBV12-3 or TRBV12-4 and TRBJ1-1; possibly TRBD1 for D (5 bases). The CDR3 totals 15 residues. V was cut by 3 bases and J by 4 bases, with 15 bases left in between. CDR3 bases: TGTGCCAGCAGTTTCCGGGGGTCAACCACCACTGAAGCTTTCTTT. Its translation is CASSFRGSTTTEAFF.

The chain employs TRBV7-2 and TRBJ2-6, with D perhaps TRBD1 or TRBD2 (6 bases each). The germline V gene encodes CDR1 SGHTA and CDR2 FQGNSA. There are 17 residues in the CDR3. Between the trimmed V and J ends, which lost 7 bases and 4 bases, there was a span of 20 bases. The CDR3 spells CASTQVWGARGANVLTF. For the CDR3, the DNA is TGTGCCAGCACCCAAGTTTGGGGGGCGCGAGGGGCCAACGTCCTGACTTTC. Full variable domain (remainder filled in from reference TRBV7-2 and TRBJ2-6): GAGVSQSPSNKVTEKGKDVELRCDPISGHTALYWYRQSLGQGLEFLIYFQGNSAPDKSGLPSDRFSAERTGGSVSTLTIQRTQQEDSAVYLCASTQVWGARGANVLTFGAGSRLTVL.

This clonotype was seen a handful of times. This chain links TRBV5-5 with TRBJ1-6; D gene unclear. V was cut by 4 bases and J by 0 bases, with 8 bases left in between. Germline V gene sequence: CDR1 SGHKS, CDR2 YYEKEE (reference sequence). CDR3 length: 15 amino acids. CDR3 region: CASSVFSSYNSPLHF. For the CDR3, the DNA is TGTGCCAGCAGCGTATTTAGCTCCTATAATTCACCCCTCCACTTT.

This clonotype has only a few counts. The V gene is TRBV28, the J gene TRBJ2-2; D might be TRBD1 (6 bases). The CDR3 extends over 15 amino acids. CDR1 is MDHEN and CDR2 is SYDVKM in the germline V gene. The V and J ends lost 6 bases and 4 bases respectively, with 15 bases between them. For the CDR3, the DNA is TGTGCCAGCAGAAGGACAGACGTGCCCACCGGGGAGCTGTTTTTT. Translation gives CASRRTDVPTGELFF. Complete variable domain (other parts from reference TRBV28 and TRBJ2-2): DVKVTQSSRYLVKRTGEKVFLECVQDMDHENMFWYRQDPGLGLRLIYFSYDVKMKEKGDIPEGYSVSREKKERFSLILESASTNQTSMYLCASRRTDVPTGELFFGEGSRLTVL.

V usage is TRBV5-4 and J usage is TRBJ1-6; 8 bases match TRBD1. Germline V gene lookup returns CDR1 SGHNT and CDR2 YYREEE (reference sequence). This CDR3 region has 14 residues. The ends lost 4 bases at V and 10 bases at J; junction bases unmatched: 7. The CDR3, as DNA: TGTGCCAGCAGCCCCGGACAGGGATTCTCACCCCTCCACTTT. Translated: CASSPGQGFSPLHF.